The 9 T cell receptor beta chains presented below share a single source sample, sequenced in a study of cytomegalovirus exposure and HLA in healthy donors. This table comes from immunoSEQ multiplex PCR, and its TCRdb copy is limited to in-frame clones, with some not included. This table holds 250,000 to 350,000 clones, approximately 87% found once. Input material: PBMCs. These receptors came from a woman aged 18-29 years in good health and CMV-seronegative.

This sequence joins TRBV7-8 and TRBJ2-7, with 13 bases aligning to TRBD2. After removal of 5 bases from V and 1 base from J, the junction contained 5 bases not matched to a gene. In germline, CDR1 is SGHVS, CDR2 FQNEAQ. CDR3 size: 16 residues. CDR3 residues: CASSPWTSGRSYEQYF. CDR3 coding DNA: TGTGCCAGCAGCCCTTGGACTAGCGGGAGATCCTACGAGCAGTACTTC.

The V gene is TRBV7-3, the J gene TRBJ2-5; D not certain. The V end lost 5 bases, the J end lost 0 bases, and 7 bases lay between the germline ends. The CDR3 spans 13 residues. The germline gives CDR1 SGHTA, CDR2 FQGTGA. CDR3 bases: TGTGCCAGCAGCCCCTCGTACCAAGAGACCCAGTACTTC. Its translation is CASSPSYQETQYF. Supplemented by reference TRBV7-3 and TRBJ2-5, the full variable domain reads GAGVSQTPSNKVTEKGKYVELRCDPISGHTALYWYRQSLGQGPEFLIYFQGTGAADDSGLPNDRFFAVRPEGSVSTLKIQRTERGDSAVYLCASSPSYQETQYFGPGTRLLVL.

V is TRBV11-3 and J is TRBJ1-2, with 11 bases aligning to TRBD1. The V and J ends lost 4 bases and 8 bases, in that order; junction bases with no gene match: 3. The germline V gene encodes CDR1 SGHNT and CDR2 YENEEA. The CDR3 sequence is 13 residues long. CDR3 DNA: TGTGCCAGCAGCTGGACAGGGGGCGACGGCTACACCTTC. Translated, it gives CASSWTGGDGYTF. The whole variable domain, remainder taken from reference TRBV11-3 and TRBJ1-2, is EAGVVQSPRYKIIEKKQPVAFWCNPISGHNTLYWYLQNLGQGPELLIRYENEEAVDDSQLPKDRFSAERLKGVDSTLKIQPAELGDSAVYLCASSWTGGDGYTFGSGTRLTVV.

V and J are TRBV30 and TRBJ2-1; 10 bases are a match to TRBD2. Germline V gives CDR1 GTSNPN, CDR2 SVGIG (reference sequence). CDR3 length: 14 amino acids. J was trimmed by 0 bases and V by 4 bases; bases with no gene match: 0. CDR3: CAWTSGSSYNEQFF. CDR3 DNA sequence: TGTGCCTGGACTAGCGGGAGCTCCTACAATGAGCAGTTCTTC.

V usage is TRBV6-5 and J usage is TRBJ1-4, with D possibly being TRBD1 (5 bases). The length of the CDR3 is 15 residues. The V end lost 7 bases, the J end lost 0 bases, and 12 bases lay between the germline ends. Germline V lookup: CDR1 MNHEY, CDR2 SVGAGI. DNA of the CDR3: TGTGCCAGCACTCCGGGGACTGCAACTAATGAAAAACTGTTTTTT. Protein: CASTPGTATNEKLFF.

The chain combines TRBV11-2 with TRBJ2-2; 11 positions match TRBD1. The V segment lost 8 bases and the J segment 6 bases; nucleotides outside the gene matches: 8. Germline V gene lookup returns CDR1 SGHAT and CDR2 FQNNGV. This CDR3 is 15 amino acids long. CDR3 residues: CASLLRTGGPGELFF. In DNA, the CDR3 is TGTGCCAGCCTCCTCCGGACAGGGGGCCCCGGGGAGCTGTTTTTT.

This rearrangement joins TRBV27 to TRBJ2-2; 11 positions agree with TRBD2. This CDR3 is built from 17 residues. The germline V gene has CDR1 MNHEY and CDR2 SMNVEV (reference sequence). J gave up 7 bases and V 4 bases, and 11 bases lay outside the gene matches. The CDR3 spells CASSSPLSGRAGGELFF. The CDR3 nucleotides read TGTGCCAGCAGTTCCCCCCTTAGCGGGAGGGCCGGCGGGGAGCTGTTTTTT.

This chain connects TRBV28 to TRBJ1-2; D might be TRBD1 (5 bases). V lost 5 bases, J lost 8 bases, and 24 bases lay in between. The CDR3 is 16 residues long. Germline V gene lookup returns CDR1 MDHEN and CDR2 SYDVKM. CDR3 DNA: TGTGCCAGCAGTCCTCGCTCGGGCAGGGTTTCCTCAGGCTACACCTTC. Protein sequence: CASSPRSGRVSSGYTF.

V gene TRBV28 combines with J gene TRBJ1-2; unclear D gene. Germline V gene data show CDR1 as MDHEN and CDR2 as SYDVKM. The CDR3 covers 17 residues. V was pared by 7 bases and J by 5 bases, with 26 bases between. The CDR3 nucleotides are TGTGCCAGCACCTCAAGCCCTTTTATTCCAGGAAGTTATGGCTACACCTTC. Translation: CASTSSPFIPGSYGYTF.